The clone carrying this TCR beta chain occurred a few times. What it binds is not known. The sample comes from a study of blood T cells in healthy people across ages. Findings of the study overall: Significant beta diversity loss was already apparent by age around 40, declining roughly linearly.

Alongside a J-beta primer mix, a sample-barcoded 5' primer served in a second PCR lasting roughly 6 to 11 cycles. TCRdb re-derived calls from the 5' RACE reads in MiXCR, one entry per CDR3 protein. This sample has about 1.8 million distinct CDR3 sequences; roughly 52% occur once, and the top ten carry roughly 2%. V gave up 3 bases and J gave up 4 bases, with 8 bases separating them. The germline gives CDR1 SGHRS, CDR2 YFSETQ. This CDR3 spans 13 amino acids. The J gene is TRBJ1-5, the V gene TRBV5-1; D possibly corresponds to TRBD1 (6 bases). Sequencing was performed on blood. This clonotype was sampled from a middle-aged woman in good health. CDR3 sequence (DNA): TGCGCCAGCAGCTGGACAGTAAATCAGCCCCAGCATTTT. This gives the protein CASSWTVNQPQHF.